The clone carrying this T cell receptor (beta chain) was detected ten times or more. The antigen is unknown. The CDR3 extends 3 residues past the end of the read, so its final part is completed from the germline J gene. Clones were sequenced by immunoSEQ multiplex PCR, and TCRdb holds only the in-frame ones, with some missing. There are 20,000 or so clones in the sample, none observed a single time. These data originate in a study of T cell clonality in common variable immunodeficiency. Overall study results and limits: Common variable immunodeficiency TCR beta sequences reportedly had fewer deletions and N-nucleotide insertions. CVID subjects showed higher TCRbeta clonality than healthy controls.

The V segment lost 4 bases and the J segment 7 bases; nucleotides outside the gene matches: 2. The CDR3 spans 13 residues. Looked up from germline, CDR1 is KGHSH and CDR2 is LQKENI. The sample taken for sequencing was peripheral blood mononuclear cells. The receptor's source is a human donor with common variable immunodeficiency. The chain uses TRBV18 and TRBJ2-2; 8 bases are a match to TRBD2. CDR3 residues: CASSLTSGGELFF. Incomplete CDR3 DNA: TGTGCCAGCTCACTAACTAGCGGCGGGGAG.